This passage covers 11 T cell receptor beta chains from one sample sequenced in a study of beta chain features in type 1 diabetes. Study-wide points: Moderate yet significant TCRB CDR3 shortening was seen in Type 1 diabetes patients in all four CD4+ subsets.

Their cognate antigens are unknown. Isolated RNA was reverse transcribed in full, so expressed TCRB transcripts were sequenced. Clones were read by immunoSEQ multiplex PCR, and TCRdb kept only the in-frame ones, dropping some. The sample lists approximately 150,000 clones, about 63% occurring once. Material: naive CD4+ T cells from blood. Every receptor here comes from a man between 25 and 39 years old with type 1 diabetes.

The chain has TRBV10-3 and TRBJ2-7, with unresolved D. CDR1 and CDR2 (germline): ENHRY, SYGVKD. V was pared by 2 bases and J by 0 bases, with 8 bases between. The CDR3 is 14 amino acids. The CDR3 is CAISEAHSSYEQYF. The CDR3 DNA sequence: TGTGCCATCAGTGAGGCCCACAGCTCCTACGAGCAGTACTTC.

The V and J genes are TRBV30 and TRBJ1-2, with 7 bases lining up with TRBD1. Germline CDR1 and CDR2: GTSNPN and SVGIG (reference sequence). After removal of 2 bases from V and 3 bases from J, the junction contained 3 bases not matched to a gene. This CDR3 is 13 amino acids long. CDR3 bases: TGTGCCTGGAGTCTCGGGACAGACTATGGCTACACCTTC. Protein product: CAWSLGTDYGYTF.

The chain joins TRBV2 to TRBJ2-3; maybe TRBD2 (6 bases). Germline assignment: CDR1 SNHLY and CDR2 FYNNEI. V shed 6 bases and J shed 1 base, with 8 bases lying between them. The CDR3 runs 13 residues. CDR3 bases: TGTGCCAGCAGGACGGGGGGCACAGATACGCAGTATTTT. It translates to CASRTGGTDTQYF.

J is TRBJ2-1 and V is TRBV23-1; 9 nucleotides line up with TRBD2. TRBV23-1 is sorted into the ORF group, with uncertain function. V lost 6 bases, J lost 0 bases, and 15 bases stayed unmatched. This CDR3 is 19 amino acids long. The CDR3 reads CASRKERGAKFGSYNEQFF. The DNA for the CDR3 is TGCGCCAGCAGGAAAGAGCGGGGGGCGAAGTTCGGCTCCTACAATGAGCAGTTCTTC.

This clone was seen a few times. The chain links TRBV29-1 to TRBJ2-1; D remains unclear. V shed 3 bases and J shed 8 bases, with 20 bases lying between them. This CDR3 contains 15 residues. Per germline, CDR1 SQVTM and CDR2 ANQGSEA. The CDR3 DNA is TGCAGCGTTGATCAGAGCGCTCCCCGGTTCTATGAGCAGTTCTTC. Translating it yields CSVDQSAPRFYEQFF.

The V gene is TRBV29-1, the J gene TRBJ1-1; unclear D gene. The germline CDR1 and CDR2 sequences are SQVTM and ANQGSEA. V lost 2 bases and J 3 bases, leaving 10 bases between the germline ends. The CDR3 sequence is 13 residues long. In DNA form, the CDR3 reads TGCAGCGTTGAACAGAGGGTGGACACTGAAGCTTTCTTT. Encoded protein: CSVEQRVDTEAFF.

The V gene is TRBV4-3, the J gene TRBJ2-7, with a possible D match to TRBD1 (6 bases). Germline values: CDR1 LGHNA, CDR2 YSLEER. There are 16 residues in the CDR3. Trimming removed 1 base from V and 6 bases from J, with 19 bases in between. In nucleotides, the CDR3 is TGCGCCAGCAGCCAAGCCCACAGGGTGGGACGGGGCGAGCAGTACTTC. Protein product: CASSQAHRVGRGEQYF.

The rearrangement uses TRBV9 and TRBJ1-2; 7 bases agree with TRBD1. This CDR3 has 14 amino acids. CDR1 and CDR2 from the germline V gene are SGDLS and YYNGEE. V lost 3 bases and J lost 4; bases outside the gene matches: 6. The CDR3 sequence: CASSGGDRGYGYTF. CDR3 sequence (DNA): TGTGCCAGCAGCGGAGGGGACAGAGGCTATGGCTACACCTTC.

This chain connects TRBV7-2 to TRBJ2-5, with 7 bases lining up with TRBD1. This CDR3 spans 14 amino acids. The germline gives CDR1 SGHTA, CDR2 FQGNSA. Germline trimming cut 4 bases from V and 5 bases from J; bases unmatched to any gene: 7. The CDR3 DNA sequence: TGTGCCAGCAGCTCTAGGACAGGCGGGGAGACCCAGTACTTC. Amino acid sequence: CASSSRTGGETQYF. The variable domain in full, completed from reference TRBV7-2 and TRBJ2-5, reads GAGVSQSPSNKVTEKGKDVELRCDPISGHTALYWYRQSLGQGLEFLIYFQGNSAPDKSGLPSDRFSAERTGGSVSTLTIQRTQQEDSAVYLCASSSRTGGETQYFGPGTRLLVL.

The CDR3 DNA reads as TGTGCCAGCAGCCAAGATCTGGTCAGGGCGAATGAAGCTTTCTTT. Its translation is CASSQDLVRANEAFF. V and J are TRBV14 and TRBJ1-1; D is perhaps TRBD1 (5 bases). V was shortened by 0 bases and J by 7 bases, with 15 bases between the two germline ends. This CDR3 comprises 15 residues. Germline V gene lookup returns CDR1 SGHDN and CDR2 FVKESK.

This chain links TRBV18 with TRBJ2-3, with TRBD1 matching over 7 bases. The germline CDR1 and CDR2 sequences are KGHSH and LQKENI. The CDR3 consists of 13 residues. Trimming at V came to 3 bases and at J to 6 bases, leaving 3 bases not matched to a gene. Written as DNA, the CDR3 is TGTGCCAGCTCACCTATACAGGGGGATACGCAGTATTTT. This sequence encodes CASSPIQGDTQYF.